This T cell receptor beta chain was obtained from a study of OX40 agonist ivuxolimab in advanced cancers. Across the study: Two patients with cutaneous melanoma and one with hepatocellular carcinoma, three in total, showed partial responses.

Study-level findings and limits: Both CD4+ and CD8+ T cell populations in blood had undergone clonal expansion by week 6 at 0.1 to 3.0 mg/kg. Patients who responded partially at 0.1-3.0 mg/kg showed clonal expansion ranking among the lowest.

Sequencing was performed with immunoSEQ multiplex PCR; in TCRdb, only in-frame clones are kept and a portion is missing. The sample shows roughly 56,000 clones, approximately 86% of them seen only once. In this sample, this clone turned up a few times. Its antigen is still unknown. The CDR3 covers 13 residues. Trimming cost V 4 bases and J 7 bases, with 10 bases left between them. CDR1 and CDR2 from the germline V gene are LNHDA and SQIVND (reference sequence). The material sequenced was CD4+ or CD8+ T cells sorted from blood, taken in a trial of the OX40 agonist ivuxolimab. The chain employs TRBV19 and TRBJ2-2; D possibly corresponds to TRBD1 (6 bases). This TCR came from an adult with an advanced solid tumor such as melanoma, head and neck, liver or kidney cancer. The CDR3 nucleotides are TGTGCCAGTAGTACCGACAGGATCGGGGAGCTGTTTTTT. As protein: CASSTDRIGELFF.